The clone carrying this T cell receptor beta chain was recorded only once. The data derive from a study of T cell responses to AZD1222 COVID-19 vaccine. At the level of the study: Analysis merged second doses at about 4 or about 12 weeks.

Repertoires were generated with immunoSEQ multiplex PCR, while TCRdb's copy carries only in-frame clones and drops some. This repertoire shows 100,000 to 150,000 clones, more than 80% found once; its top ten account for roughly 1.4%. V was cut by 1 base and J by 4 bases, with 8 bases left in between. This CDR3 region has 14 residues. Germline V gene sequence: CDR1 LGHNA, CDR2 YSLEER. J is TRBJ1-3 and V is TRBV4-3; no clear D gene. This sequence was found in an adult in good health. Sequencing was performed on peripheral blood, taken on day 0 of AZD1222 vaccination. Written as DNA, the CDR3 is TGCGCCAGCAGCCAAGTCGGGTTGGGAAACACCATATATTTT. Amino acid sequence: CASSQVGLGNTIYF.